The 20 T cell receptor beta chains presented below share a single source sample, sequenced in a study of Ad26.COV2.S vaccination and SARS-CoV-2 variants. Using immunoSEQ multiplex PCR, the repertoire was profiled, and TCRdb retains in-frame clones only, with some absent. The sample lists just over 350,000 clones, roughly 81% occurring once. Treatment here: roughly 20 received Ad26.COV2.S at low or high dose, single or two shots; about 5 received placebo; per-sample allocation not given. Day 63 following the first vaccine or placebo injection was when the samples were taken. The sample consisted of peripheral blood, taken in a trial of Ad26.COV2.S vaccine versus placebo. The receptors originated from a person between 18 and 60 years old who received the Ad26.COV2.S COVID-19 vaccine or a placebo.

The chain joins TRBV20-1 to TRBJ2-3; a weak D match, TRBD1 (6 bases). V was clipped by 3 bases and J by 0 bases, with 13 bases between them. The CDR3 runs to 15 residues. The V gene's germline CDR1 is DFQATT and CDR2 SNEGSKA (reference sequence). Here the CDR3 DNA reads TGCAGTGCTAGTCTCCTTGGACAGAGCACAGATACGCAGTATTTT. This sequence encodes CSASLLGQSTDTQYF.

For the CDR3, the DNA is TGTGCCACCAGCGTAGGGGCGAATGAAGCTTTCTTT. Protein sequence: CATSVGANEAFF. The chain has TRBV2 and TRBJ1-1; D might be TRBD1 (5 bases). Germline V gives CDR1 SNHLY, CDR2 FYNNEI. Trimming stripped 10 bases from V and 7 bases from J, with 16 bases between. The CDR3 extends over 12 amino acids.

The chain uses TRBV29-1 and TRBJ1-2; weak D call: TRBD1 (5 bases). The CDR3 extends over 14 amino acids. V lost 0 bases to trimming and J lost 6 bases, with 14 bases between them. CDR1 is SQVTM and CDR2 is ANQGSEA in the germline V gene. This CDR3 reads CSVEDQGKVDGYTF. The DNA of the CDR3 is TGCAGCGTTGAAGATCAGGGCAAGGTGGATGGCTACACCTTC. Supplemented by reference TRBV29-1 and TRBJ1-2, the full variable domain reads SAVISQKPSRDICQRGTSLTIQCQVDSQVTMMFWYRQQPGQSLTLIATANQGSEATYESGFVIDKFPISRPNLTFSTLTVSNMSPEDSSIYLCSVEDQGKVDGYTFGSGTRLTVV.

Only one count was recorded for this clone. Other DNA sequences of this sample code for an identical CDR3. CDR3 nucleotides: TGTGCCAGCTCACCACTCACTACCGGGGAGCTGTTTTTT. It is translated as CASSPLTTGELFF. This sequence joins TRBV18 and TRBJ2-2; D remains ambiguous. The CDR3 spans 13 residues. CDR1 is KGHSH, CDR2 LQKENI, per germline. The ends were cut back, 1 base at V and 5 bases at J, with 5 bases in the middle.

The chain carries TRBV18 and TRBJ2-3, with TRBD2 matching 11 bases. The germline CDR1 and CDR2 sequences are KGHSH and LQKENI. This CDR3 comprises 19 residues. Losses at the gene ends were 6 bases for V and 0 bases for J; bases not matched to a gene: 14. The CDR3: CASSLLEVAGGTSTDTQYF. CDR3 nucleotide sequence: TGTGCCAGCTCCCTTCTCGAGGTAGCGGGAGGGACTAGCACAGATACGCAGTATTTT.

The V call is TRBV14, the J call TRBJ2-5, with D unresolved. Germline lookup yields CDR1 SGHDN and CDR2 FVKESK. The CDR3 is 13 residues long. V was shortened by 5 bases and J by 0 bases, with 7 bases between the two germline ends. CDR3 residues: CASSRAYQETQYF. The DNA of the CDR3 is TGTGCCAGCAGCAGGGCCTACCAAGAGACCCAGTACTTC.

The CDR3 region has the DNA TGCGCCAGCAGCCAAGGGGGGTGGACTAGCGAGGACAATGAGCAGTTCTTC. Its translation is CASSQGGWTSEDNEQFF. This chain links TRBV4-3 with TRBJ2-1; 9 nucleotides line up with TRBD2. With V trimmed by 1 base and J by 5 bases, 9 bases remained unmatched. The germline gives CDR1 LGHNA, CDR2 YSLEER. The CDR3 has 17 residues.

The genes are TRBV27 and TRBJ2-3; TRBD2 matches 7 bases. The CDR3 runs to 15 residues. V shed 5 bases, J shed 4 bases, and the junction held 9 bases outside the gene matches. Germline V lookup: CDR1 MNHEY, CDR2 SMNVEV (reference sequence). The CDR3 DNA reads TGTGCCAGCAGTCCCTGGACTAGTAAGCCAGATACGCAGTATTTT. Residues: CASSPWTSKPDTQYF.

This chain joins TRBV18 and TRBJ2-1, with 9 nucleotides matching TRBD1. This CDR3 comprises 14 residues. Germline CDR1 KGHSH, CDR2 LQKENI. After removal of 3 bases from V and 3 bases from J, the junction contained 0 bases not matched to a gene. The CDR3 DNA reads as TGTGCCAGCTCACCGACAGGGGGCTACAATGAGCAGTTCTTC. Encoded protein: CASSPTGGYNEQFF. The full variable domain, in which reference TRBV18 and TRBJ2-1 provide the parts outside the CDR3, is NAGVMQNPRHLVRRRGQEARLRCSPMKGHSHVYWYRQLPEEGLKFMVYLQKENIIDESGMPKERFSAEFPKEGPSILRIQQVVRGDSAAYFCASSPTGGYNEQFFGPGTRLTVL.

V is TRBV4-3 and J is TRBJ2-7; D is unclear. Trimming removed 1 base at V and 3 bases at J, with 7 bases between. From germline, CDR1 is LGHNA and CDR2 YSLEER. This CDR3 is built from 13 residues. The CDR3 region is CASSQVGGYEQYF. The CDR3, as DNA: TGCGCCAGCAGCCAAGTTGGCGGCTACGAGCAGTACTTC.

The chain combines TRBV19 with TRBJ1-2, with D perhaps TRBD1 (5 bases). The V gene lost 11 bases and the J gene lost 6 bases, with 19 bases spanning the gap. The CDR3 has 13 amino acids. Germline CDR1 is LNHDA and CDR2 is SQIVND (reference sequence). The CDR3 protein is CASSAEGRDGYTF. In DNA form, the CDR3 reads TGTGCCTCCTCCGCGGAGGGGAGGGATGGCTACACCTTC. The full variable domain, its missing parts supplied by reference TRBV19 and TRBJ1-2, is DGGITQSPKYLFRKEGQNVTLSCEQNLNHDAMYWYRQDPGQGLRLIYYSQIVNDFQKGDIAEGYSVSREKKESFPLTVTSAQKNPTAFYLCASSAEGRDGYTFGSGTRLTVV.

The CDR3: CASSPQIGSYEQYF. The CDR3 region has the DNA TGTGCCAGCAGTCCCCAGATTGGGTCCTACGAGCAGTACTTC. This chain uses TRBV28 with TRBJ2-7; D call uncertain. Trimming removed 5 bases from V and 1 base from J, with 12 bases in between. The CDR3 is made up of 14 amino acids. Germline lookup yields CDR1 MDHEN and CDR2 SYDVKM.

In regard to this clone: In the same sample, other DNA sequences code for this CDR3. The V call is TRBV9, the J call TRBJ1-2; D call uncertain. V was trimmed by 2 bases and J by 0 bases, leaving 5 bases between them. Germline V gene data show CDR1 as SGDLS and CDR2 as YYNGEE. The CDR3 has 13 amino acids. The CDR3 protein is CASSVDTNYGYTF. CDR3 bases: TGTGCCAGCAGCGTCGATACTAACTATGGCTACACCTTC.

The V gene is TRBV5-1, the J gene TRBJ2-2; maybe TRBD2 (6 bases). CDR1 is SGHRS and CDR2 is YFSETQ in the germline V gene. Trimming shortened V by 1 base and J by 4 bases, and 14 bases separated the two germline ends. The length of the CDR3 is 16 residues. As DNA, the CDR3 is TGCGCCAGCAGCTTGTTTGGCAGGGAGGTCACCGGGGAGCTGTTTTTT. Its translation is CASSLFGREVTGELFF.

The gene calls are TRBV5-8 and TRBJ1-1; the D is unclear. This CDR3 is 15 amino acids long. Germline V gene sequence: CDR1 SGHTS, CDR2 YDEGEE. The V gene lost 1 base and the J gene lost 8 bases, with 18 bases spanning the gap. CDR3 loop: CASSLIRFRSAEAFF. DNA for the CDR3: TGTGCCAGCAGCTTGATTCGTTTTAGGTCAGCAGAAGCTTTCTTT.

This sequence joins TRBV3-1 (or the pseudogene TRBV3-2) and TRBJ2-3, with D perhaps matching TRBD1 (5 bases). From germline, CDR1 is LGHDT and CDR2 YNNKEL (reference sequence). The CDR3 spans 14 residues. V was shortened by 4 bases and J by 1 base, with 9 bases between the two germline ends. Here the CDR3 reads CASSRDRRTDTQYF. In DNA, the CDR3 is TGTGCCAGCAGCCGAGACAGACGCACAGATACGCAGTATTTT.

The chain links TRBV15 to TRBJ2-7, with D hard to call. V lost 5 bases and J 2 bases, leaving 10 bases between the germline ends. Germline V gene data show CDR1 as LNHNV and CDR2 as YYDKDF (reference sequence). CDR3 length: 13 amino acids. The CDR3 sequence is CATSAGPPYEQYF. The CDR3 region has the DNA TGTGCCACCAGCGCAGGTCCCCCCTACGAGCAGTACTTC. Full variable domain (missing parts from reference TRBV15 and TRBJ2-7): DAMVIQNPRYQVTQFGKPVTLSCSQTLNHNVMYWYQQKSSQAPKLLFHYYDKDFNNEADTPDNFQSRRPNTSFCFLDIRSPGLGDTAMYLCATSAGPPYEQYFGPGTRLTVT.

This clone has just a few counts. The chain has TRBV11-2 and TRBJ1-2; D gene ambiguous. V was pared by 1 base and J by 3 bases, with 15 bases between. The CDR3 extends over 16 amino acids. Germline lookup yields CDR1 SGHAT and CDR2 FQNNGV. CDR3 bases: TGTGCCAGCAGCTTAGGGGGTGGGGAGCTGCACTATGGCTACACCTTC. This gives the protein CASSLGGGELHYGYTF.

This clone occurred a few times. The rearrangement joins TRBV19 to TRBJ1-5, with a tentative D call TRBD1 (6 bases). Germline assignment: CDR1 LNHDA and CDR2 SQIVND (reference sequence). V lost 3 bases, J lost 3 bases, and 15 bases lay in between. This CDR3 is 16 amino acids long. The CDR3 loop is CASSMFSWGPNQPQHF. The CDR3 DNA reads TGTGCCAGTAGTATGTTCTCCTGGGGGCCCAATCAGCCCCAGCATTTT.

This rearrangement joins TRBV7-8 to TRBJ2-6; tentative D call: TRBD1 (6 bases). This CDR3 has 16 residues. The germline V gene encodes CDR1 SGHVS and CDR2 FQNEAQ. Trimming stripped 4 bases from V and 0 bases from J, with 10 bases between. The CDR3 coding sequence is TGTGCCAGCAGCTATCAGGGGACCTCTGGGGCCAACGTCCTGACTTTC. Its protein product is CASSYQGTSGANVLTF.